Sequencing of this TCR beta chain was carried out in a study of OX40 agonist ivuxolimab in advanced cancers. Clones were read by immunoSEQ multiplex PCR, and TCRdb kept only the in-frame ones, dropping some. This table holds about 79,000 clones, 88% found once. V was pared by 5 bases and J by 2 bases, with 2 bases of the junction left unmatched. Germline V lookup: CDR1 MNHEY, CDR2 SVGAGI. CDR3 length equals 13 residues. The sample was CD4+ or CD8+ T cells sorted from blood, taken in a trial of the OX40 agonist ivuxolimab. This clonotype was obtained from an adult with an advanced solid tumor such as melanoma, head and neck, liver or kidney cancer. This chain connects TRBV6-5 to TRBJ1-2, with 7 positions matching TRBD1. The CDR3 nucleotides read TGTGCCAGCAGTCGACAGGGAAACTATGGCTACACCTTC. Protein sequence: CASSRQGNYGYTF.